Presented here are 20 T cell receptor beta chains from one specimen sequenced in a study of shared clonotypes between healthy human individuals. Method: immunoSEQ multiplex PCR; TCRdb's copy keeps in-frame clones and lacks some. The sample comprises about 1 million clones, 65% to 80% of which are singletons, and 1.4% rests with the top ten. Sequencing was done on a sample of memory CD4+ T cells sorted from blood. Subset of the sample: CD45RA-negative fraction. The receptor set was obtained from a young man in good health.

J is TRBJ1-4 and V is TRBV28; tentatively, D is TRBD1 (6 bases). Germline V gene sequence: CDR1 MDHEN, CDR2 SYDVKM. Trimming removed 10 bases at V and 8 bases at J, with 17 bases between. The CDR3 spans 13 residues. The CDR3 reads CATWGAGREKLFF. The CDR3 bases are TGTGCCACCTGGGGGGCTGGGAGGGAAAAACTGTTTTTT.

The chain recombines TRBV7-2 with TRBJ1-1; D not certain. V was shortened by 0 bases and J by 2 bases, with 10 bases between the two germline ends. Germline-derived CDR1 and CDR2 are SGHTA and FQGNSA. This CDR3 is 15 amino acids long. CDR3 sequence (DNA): TGTGCCAGCAGCTTAGCGGGTCAGATAAACACTGAAGCTTTCTTT. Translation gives CASSLAGQINTEAFF. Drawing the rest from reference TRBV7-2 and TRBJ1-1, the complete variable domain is GAGVSQSPSNKVTEKGKDVELRCDPISGHTALYWYRQSLGQGLEFLIYFQGNSAPDKSGLPSDRFSAERTGGSVSTLTIQRTQQEDSAVYLCASSLAGQINTEAFFGQGTRLTVV.

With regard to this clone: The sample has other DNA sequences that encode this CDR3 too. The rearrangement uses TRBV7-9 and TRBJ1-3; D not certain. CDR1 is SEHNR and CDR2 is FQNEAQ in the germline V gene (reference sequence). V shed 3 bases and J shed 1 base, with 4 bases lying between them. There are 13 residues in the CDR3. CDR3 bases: TGTGCCAGCAGCTTTGAATCTGGAAACACCATATATTTT. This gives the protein CASSFESGNTIYF.

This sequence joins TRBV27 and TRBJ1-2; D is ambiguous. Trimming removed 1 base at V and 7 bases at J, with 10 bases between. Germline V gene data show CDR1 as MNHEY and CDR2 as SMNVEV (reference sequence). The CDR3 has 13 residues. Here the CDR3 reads CASSLFLSGGYTF. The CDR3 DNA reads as TGTGCCAGCAGTTTATTTTTGTCTGGTGGCTACACCTTC.

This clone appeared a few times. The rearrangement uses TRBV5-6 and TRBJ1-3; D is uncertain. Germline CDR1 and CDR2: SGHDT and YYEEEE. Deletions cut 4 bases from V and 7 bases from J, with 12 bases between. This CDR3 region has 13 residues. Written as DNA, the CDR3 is TGTGCCAGCAGCATCGGATCCGGCAACACCATATATTTT. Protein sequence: CASSIGSGNTIYF.

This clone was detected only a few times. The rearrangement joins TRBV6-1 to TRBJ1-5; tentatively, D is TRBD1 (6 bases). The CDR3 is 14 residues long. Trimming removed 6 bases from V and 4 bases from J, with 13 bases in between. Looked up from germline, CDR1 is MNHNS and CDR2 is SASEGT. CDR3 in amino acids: CASRNDRINQPQHF. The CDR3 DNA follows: TGTGCCAGCAGGAACGACAGGATAAATCAGCCCCAGCATTTT.

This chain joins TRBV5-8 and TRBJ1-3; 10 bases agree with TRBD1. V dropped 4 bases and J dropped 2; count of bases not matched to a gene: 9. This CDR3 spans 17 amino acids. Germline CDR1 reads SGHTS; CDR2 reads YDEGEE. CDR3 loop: CASSRVGTGVPGNTIYF. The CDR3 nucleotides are TGTGCCAGCAGCCGGGTCGGGACAGGGGTCCCTGGAAACACCATATATTTT.

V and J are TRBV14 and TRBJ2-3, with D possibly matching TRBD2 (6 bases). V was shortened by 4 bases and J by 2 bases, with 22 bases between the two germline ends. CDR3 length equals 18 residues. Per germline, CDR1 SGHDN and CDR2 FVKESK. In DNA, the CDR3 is TGTGCCAGCAGCCCCATCGACCCCAGTCGGGACTCCACAGATACGCAGTATTTT. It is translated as CASSPIDPSRDSTDTQYF.

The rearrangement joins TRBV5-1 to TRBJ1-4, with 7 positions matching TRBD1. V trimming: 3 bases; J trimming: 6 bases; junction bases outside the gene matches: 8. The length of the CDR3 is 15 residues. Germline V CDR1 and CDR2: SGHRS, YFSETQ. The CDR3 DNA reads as TGCGCCAGCAGCTCCGGGACAGCCTACGATGAAAAACTGTTTTTT. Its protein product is CASSSGTAYDEKLFF.

The CDR3 DNA reads as TGTGCCAGCAGTGAATTTATGTGGCAGGGCCCTAGTAGCTCTGGGGCCAACGTCCTGACTTTC. It yields the protein CASSEFMWQGPSSSGANVLTF. The chain uses TRBV2 and TRBJ2-6, with TRBD1 as a possible D gene (5 bases). The CDR3 length is 21 residues. CDR1 SNHLY and CDR2 FYNNEI come from the germline V gene. Trimming removed 2 bases at V and 0 bases at J, with 23 bases between.

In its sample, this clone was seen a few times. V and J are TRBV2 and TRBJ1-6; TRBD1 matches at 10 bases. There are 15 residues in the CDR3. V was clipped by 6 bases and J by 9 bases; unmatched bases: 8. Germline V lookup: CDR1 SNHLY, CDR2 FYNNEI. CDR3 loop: CASSQRTGGGSPLHF. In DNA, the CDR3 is TGTGCCAGCAGCCAAAGGACAGGGGGAGGTTCACCCCTCCACTTT.

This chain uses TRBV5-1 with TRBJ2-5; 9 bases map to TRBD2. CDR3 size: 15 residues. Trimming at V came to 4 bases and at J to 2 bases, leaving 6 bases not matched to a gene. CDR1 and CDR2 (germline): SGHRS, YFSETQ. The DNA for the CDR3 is TGCGCCAGCAGCCCCGGGCTAGCGGGGCAAGAGACCCAGTACTTC. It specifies CASSPGLAGQETQYF. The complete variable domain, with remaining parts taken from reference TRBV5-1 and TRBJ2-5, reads KAGVTQTPRYLIKTRGQQVTLSCSPISGHRSVSWYQQTPGQGLQFLFEYFSETQRNKGNFPGRFSGRQFSNSRSEMNVSTLELGDSALYLCASSPGLAGQETQYFGPGTRLLVL.

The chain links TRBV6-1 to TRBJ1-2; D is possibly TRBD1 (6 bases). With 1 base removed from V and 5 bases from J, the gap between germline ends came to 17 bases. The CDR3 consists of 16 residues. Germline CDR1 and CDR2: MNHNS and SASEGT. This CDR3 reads CASSEGGAGTLYGYTF. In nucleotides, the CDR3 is TGTGCCAGCAGTGAAGGGGGGGCCGGGACTCTATATGGCTACACCTTC.

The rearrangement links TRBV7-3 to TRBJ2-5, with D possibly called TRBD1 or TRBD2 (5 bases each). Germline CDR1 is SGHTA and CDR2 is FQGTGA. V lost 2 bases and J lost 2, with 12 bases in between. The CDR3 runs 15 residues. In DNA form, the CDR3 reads TGTGCCAGCAGCTTAGGGGACGGGAAGCAAGAGACCCAGTACTTC. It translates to CASSLGDGKQETQYF.

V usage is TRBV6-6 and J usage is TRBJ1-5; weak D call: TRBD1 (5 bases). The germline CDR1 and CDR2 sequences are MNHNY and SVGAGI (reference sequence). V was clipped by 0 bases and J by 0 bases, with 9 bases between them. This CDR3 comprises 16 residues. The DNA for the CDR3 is TGTGCCAGCAGTTACTCGTCGGACACTAGCAATCAGCCCCAGCATTTT. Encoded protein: CASSYSSDTSNQPQHF.

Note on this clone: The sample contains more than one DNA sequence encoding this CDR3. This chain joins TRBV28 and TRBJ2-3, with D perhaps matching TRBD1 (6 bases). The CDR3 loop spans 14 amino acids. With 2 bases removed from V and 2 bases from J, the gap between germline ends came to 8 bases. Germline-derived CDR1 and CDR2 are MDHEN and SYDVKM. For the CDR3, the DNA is TGTGCCAGCAGTTTAGGACAGCACACAGATACGCAGTATTTT. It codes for CASSLGQHTDTQYF.

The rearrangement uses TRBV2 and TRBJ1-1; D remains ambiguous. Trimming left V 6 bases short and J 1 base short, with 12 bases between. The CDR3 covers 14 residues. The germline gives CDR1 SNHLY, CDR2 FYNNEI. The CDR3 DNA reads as TGTGCCAGCAGGGCAGACGGCCAGAACACTGAAGCTTTCTTT. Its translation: CASRADGQNTEAFF.

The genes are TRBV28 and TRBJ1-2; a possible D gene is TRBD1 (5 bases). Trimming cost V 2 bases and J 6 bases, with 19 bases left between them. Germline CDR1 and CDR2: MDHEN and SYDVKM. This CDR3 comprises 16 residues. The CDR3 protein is CASSLPSSLQGDGYTF. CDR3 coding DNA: TGTGCCAGCAGTTTACCTAGCTCCCTGCAGGGCGATGGCTACACCTTC.

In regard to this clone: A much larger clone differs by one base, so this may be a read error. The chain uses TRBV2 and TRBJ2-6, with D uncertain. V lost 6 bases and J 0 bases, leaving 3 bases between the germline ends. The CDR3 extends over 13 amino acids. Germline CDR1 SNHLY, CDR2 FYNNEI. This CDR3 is CASSYSGANVLTF. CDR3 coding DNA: TGTGCCAGCAGCTACTCTGGGGCCAACGTCCTGACTTTC.

This chain's CDR3 is CASSDRTGGLGELFF. In nucleotides, the CDR3 is TGTGCCAGCAGCGACCGGACAGGGGGCCTGGGGGAGCTGTTTTTT. The V call is TRBV5-4, the J call TRBJ2-2, with TRBD1 matching over 11 bases. CDR1 is SGHNT and CDR2 is YYREEE in the germline V gene (reference sequence). This CDR3 has 15 residues. V lost 4 bases to trimming and J lost 8 bases; unmatched junction nucleotides: 7.